One and the same sample provided the 30 T cell receptor beta chains below, sequenced in a study of T-cell reconstitution after alpha-beta-depleted transplantation in children. This sample's TCRbeta library carried unique molecular identifier barcodes. TCRdb re-analysed the PCR reads in MiXCR, keeping a single row per CDR3 protein. This table has approximately 85,000 distinct CDR3 sequences, 14% appearing once. The source material was PBMCs, mostly from graft donor cells, sampled 180 days after TCRalphabeta/CD19-depleted stem cell transplant. The source is a male patient aged 2 to 9 who had a stem cell transplant for acute lymphoblastic leukemia, so the T cells may come from the graft donor.

The chain employs TRBV5-1 and TRBJ1-1; TRBD1 matches at 9 bases. V gave up 0 bases and J gave up 3 bases; unmatched junction bases: 3. The CDR3 runs 15 residues. Germline V CDR1 and CDR2: SGHRS, YFSETQ. The CDR3 sequence is CASSLERTGDTEAFF. DNA of the CDR3: TGCGCCAGCAGCTTGGAAAGGACAGGGGACACTGAAGCTTTCTTT.

This clonotype was seen more than once but under ten times. The chain is built from TRBV20-1 and TRBJ1-2, with D perhaps matching TRBD1 (6 bases). From germline, CDR1 is DFQATT and CDR2 SNEGSKA (reference sequence). This CDR3 has 16 residues. Trimming cost V 3 bases and J 0 bases, with 17 bases left between them. CDR3 sequence (DNA): TGCAGTGCTAGTTTGTCAGGGGCCCGACCTAACTATGGCTACACCTTC. As protein: CSASLSGARPNYGYTF.

The chain carries TRBV6-5 and TRBJ2-7, with 10 bases lining up with TRBD2. V dropped 0 bases and J dropped 5; count of bases not matched to a gene: 10. Germline V gives CDR1 MNHEY, CDR2 SVGAGI. CDR3 length: 17 residues. CDR3 amino acids: CASSYSYRLAGVHEQYF. CDR3 DNA: TGTGCCAGCAGTTACTCATACCGACTAGCGGGTGTACACGAGCAGTACTTC.

This clonotype was seen a handful of times. The J gene is TRBJ1-2, the V gene TRBV7-2, with 9 bases matching TRBD1. J lost 3 bases, V lost 5 bases, and 7 bases had no gene match. Germline assignment: CDR1 SGHTA and CDR2 FQGNSA. This CDR3 is built from 15 residues. CDR3 in amino acids: CASSPRQGVYYGYTF. The DNA of the CDR3 is TGTGCCAGCAGCCCGAGACAGGGGGTCTACTATGGCTACACCTTC.

The chain carries TRBV12-3 or TRBV12-4 and TRBJ1-5, with D uncertain. Trimming left V 4 bases short and J 4 bases short, with 5 bases between. The CDR3 extends over 12 amino acids. CDR3 protein: CASSYQNQPQHF. The CDR3 DNA follows: TGTGCCAGCAGTTACCAAAATCAGCCCCAGCATTTT.

This clonotype was observed a handful of times. The genes are TRBV10-2 and TRBJ2-5, with 10 bases matching TRBD2. This CDR3 has 16 residues. V lost 4 bases to trimming and J lost 5 bases; unmatched junction nucleotides: 10. Germline CDR1 is WSHSY and CDR2 is SAAADI. CDR3 amino acids: CASSGPQRGGRETQYF. DNA of the CDR3: TGCGCCAGCAGTGGCCCCCAGCGGGGGGGCCGGGAGACCCAGTACTTC.

The V and J genes are TRBV10-2 and TRBJ1-4; maybe TRBD1 (6 bases). The CDR3 extends over 14 amino acids. Trimming cost V 6 bases and J 4 bases, with 12 bases left between them. The germline V gene has CDR1 WSHSY and CDR2 SAAADI. Here the CDR3 reads CASRRQAYNEKLFF. The CDR3 bases are TGCGCCAGCAGAAGACAGGCCTATAATGAAAAACTGTTTTTT.

This clonotype has only a few counts. The chain carries TRBV11-3 and TRBJ2-1; D assignment may be TRBD1 or TRBD2 (7 bases each). CDR1 and CDR2 (germline): SGHNT, YENEEA. CDR3 size: 15 residues. Trimming cost V 3 bases and J 5 bases, with 14 bases left between them. The CDR3 coding sequence is TGTGCCAGCAGCTTCAGGGGGGGACTTAACAATGAGCAGTTCTTC. Encoded protein: CASSFRGGLNNEQFF.

This clonotype was found many times. The chain joins TRBV28 to TRBJ2-7; D is ambiguous. The CDR3 runs 11 residues. Trimming removed 6 bases from V and 2 bases from J, with 5 bases in between. Germline CDR1 reads MDHEN; CDR2 reads SYDVKM. The DNA of the CDR3 is TGTGCCAGCAGCCAGACCTACGAGCAGTACTTC. Its translation: CASSQTYEQYF. The whole variable domain, remainder taken from reference TRBV28 and TRBJ2-7, is DVKVTQSSRYLVKRTGEKVFLECVQDMDHENMFWYRQDPGLGLRLIYFSYDVKMKEKGDIPEGYSVSREKKERFSLILESASTNQTSMYLCASSQTYEQYFGPGTRLTVT.

This clonotype came up many times. The rearrangement uses TRBV5-6 and TRBJ1-2, with D possibly TRBD1 on 5 matching bases. The CDR3 consists of 13 residues. Germline-derived CDR1 and CDR2 are SGHDT and YYEEEE. V dropped 3 bases and J dropped 8 bases, with 14 bases sitting between them. The CDR3, as DNA: TGTGCCAGCAGCTACCGGGACCGGTTCGGCTACACCTTC. It specifies CASSYRDRFGYTF.

The gene calls are TRBV6-2 or TRBV6-3 and TRBJ1-1, with a weak D call TRBD1 (5 bases). Germline values: CDR1 MNHEY, CDR2 SVGEGT. Trimming left V 0 bases short and J 1 base short, with 9 bases between. The CDR3 is made up of 15 amino acids. The CDR3 region is CASSYSGRTNTEAFF. In nucleotides, the CDR3 is TGTGCCAGCAGTTACTCGGGGCGGACGAACACTGAAGCTTTCTTT.

This clonotype was seen at least ten times. The chain joins TRBV12-3 or TRBV12-4 to TRBJ1-2; possibly TRBD1 for D (5 bases). The CDR3 totals 12 residues. V lost 3 bases and J 6 bases, leaving 8 bases between the germline ends. CDR3 nucleotides: TGTGCCAGCAGTTTCGGGGGGAATGGCTACACCTTC. Protein product: CASSFGGNGYTF.

This CDR3 reads CSAQPYEQYF. CDR3 nucleotide sequence: TGCAGTGCTCAACCATACGAGCAGTACTTC. This sequence joins TRBV20-1 and TRBJ2-7; D unclear. The ends were cut back, 5 bases at V and 4 bases at J, with 6 bases in the middle. The germline V gene has CDR1 DFQATT and CDR2 SNEGSKA (reference sequence). This CDR3 contains 10 residues.

The V gene is TRBV28, the J gene TRBJ2-2; 11 bases are a match to TRBD2. V was clipped by 2 bases and J by 2 bases; unmatched bases: 7. Germline CDR1 is MDHEN and CDR2 is SYDVKM. This CDR3 is 18 amino acids long. CDR3 loop: CASSLASGRPPNTGELFF. The CDR3 nucleotides read TGTGCCAGCAGTTTAGCTAGCGGGAGGCCACCTAACACCGGGGAGCTGTTTTTT.

This clonotype was detected only a few times. This CDR3 is CASSPLGRRDRHTGELFF. For the CDR3, the DNA is TGTGCCAGCTCACCACTTGGGCGTCGGGACAGGCACACCGGGGAGCTGTTTTTT. The chain employs TRBV18 and TRBJ2-2, with 8 bases identical to TRBD1. J gave up 3 bases and V 1 base, and 10 bases lay outside the gene matches. The CDR3 runs to 18 residues. The germline V gene has CDR1 KGHSH and CDR2 LQKENI.

This clonotype occurred a few times. The CDR3 reads CASSQEPGFPGELFF. The CDR3 DNA reads TGCGCCAGCAGCCAAGAACCCGGGTTCCCCGGGGAGCTGTTTTTT. The chain uses TRBV4-3 and TRBJ2-2; D gene unclear. V was cut by 0 bases and J by 6 bases, with 11 bases left in between. CDR3 length: 15 residues. Per germline, CDR1 LGHNA and CDR2 YSLEER.

This clonotype was recorded many times. CDR3 amino acids: CSARSEGNYGYTF. CDR3 in DNA: TGCAGTGCTAGATCGGAGGGAAACTATGGCTACACCTTC. This chain joins TRBV20-1 and TRBJ1-2; the D is unclear. V dropped 2 bases and J dropped 2 bases, with 9 bases sitting between them. CDR1 and CDR2 from the germline V gene are DFQATT and SNEGSKA (reference sequence). The CDR3 has 13 amino acids.

This clonotype was seen more than once but under ten times. This sequence joins TRBV4-3 and TRBJ2-3, with 7 bases lining up with TRBD1. This CDR3 comprises 14 residues. The V and J ends lost 4 bases and 6 bases, in that order; junction bases with no gene match: 7. Germline V gives CDR1 LGHNA, CDR2 YSLEER. The CDR3 spells CASSLTGSGDTQYF. CDR3 bases: TGCGCCAGCAGCCTGACAGGGTCAGGGGATACGCAGTATTTT.

The V call is TRBV7-2, the J call TRBJ1-2; possibly TRBD1 for D (5 bases). The CDR3 covers 15 residues. CDR1 and CDR2 from the germline V gene are SGHTA and FQGNSA. Trimming stripped 3 bases from V and 8 bases from J, with 19 bases between. CDR3 in DNA: TGTGCCAGCAGCTTCCGCAGGGTTGACGGACTAGGCTACACCTTC. It encodes CASSFRRVDGLGYTF.

In this sample, this clonotype turned up a few times. The rearrangement joins TRBV20-1 to TRBJ2-3, with D unresolved. Between the trimmed V and J ends, which lost 6 bases and 4 bases, there was a span of 8 bases. In germline, CDR1 is DFQATT, CDR2 SNEGSKA (reference sequence). This CDR3 spans 11 amino acids. CDR3 loop: CSAKRPDTQYF. The DNA of the CDR3 is TGCAGTGCGAAAAGACCAGATACGCAGTATTTT.

This clonotype showed up just a few times. The CDR3 region has the DNA TGTGCCAGCAGCGTCGGGACAGGGCTACAAGAGACCCAGTACTTC. This sequence encodes CASSVGTGLQETQYF. The V gene is TRBV5-4, the J gene TRBJ2-5, with TRBD1 matching over 9 bases. CDR3 length: 15 amino acids. V was pared by 4 bases and J by 2 bases, with 6 bases of the junction left unmatched. The germline V gene encodes CDR1 SGHNT and CDR2 YYREEE (reference sequence).

V gene TRBV19 combines with J gene TRBJ2-7, with D perhaps being TRBD1 or TRBD2 (5 bases each). V lost 6 bases and J 4 bases, leaving 19 bases between the germline ends. Germline V gives CDR1 LNHDA, CDR2 SQIVND (reference sequence). This CDR3 comprises 15 residues. CDR3 coding DNA: TGTGCCAGTAGCCAGGGACCCAACGGGAATTACGAGCAGTACTTC. It codes for CASSQGPNGNYEQYF.

In its sample, this clonotype was seen a few times. The V gene is TRBV24-1, the J gene TRBJ2-5, with D perhaps TRBD1 or TRBD2 (5 bases each). Looked up from germline, CDR1 is KGHDR and CDR2 is SFDVKD. The CDR3 covers 15 residues. Trimming took off 3 bases at V and 5 bases at J, with 15 bases between the two ends. The CDR3 is CATSDLTGTAETQYF. CDR3 sequence (DNA): TGTGCCACCAGTGATCTAACCGGGACGGCGGAGACCCAGTACTTC.

The sample holds many counts of this clonotype. The junction shows a germline mismatch at one end, possibly a read error. This chain uses TRBV7-8 with TRBJ1-6; tentative D call: TRBD1 (6 bases). Germline V gene sequence: CDR1 SGHVS, CDR2 FQNEAQ. The CDR3 extends over 15 amino acids. CDR3 in amino acids: CASSLGTTYNSPLHF. The CDR3, as DNA: TGTGCCAGCAGCCTGGGGACAACCTACAATTCACCCCTCCACTTT. Full variable domain (outside the CDR3, taken from reference TRBV7-8 and TRBJ1-6): GAGVSQSPRYKVAKRGQDVALRCDPISGHVSLFWYQQALGQGPEFLTYFQNEAQLDKSGLPSDRFFAERPEGSVSTLKIQRTQQEDSAVYLCASSLGTTYNSPLHFGNGTRLTVT.

The chain has TRBV7-9 and TRBJ1-2; 8 nucleotides align to TRBD1. CDR1 and CDR2 from the germline V gene are SEHNR and FQNEAQ (reference sequence). The length of the CDR3 is 16 residues. The junction had 15 bases not matched to a gene; V was cut back by 5 bases and J by 7 bases. CDR3 nucleotides: TGTGCCAGCAGCCCCGGGTGGGCAGGGGGCGGATCTGGCTACACCTTC. It is translated as CASSPGWAGGGSGYTF. Combining the CDR3 with reference TRBV7-9 and TRBJ1-2 gives the whole variable domain DTGVSQNPRHKITKRGQNVTFRCDPISEHNRLYWYRQTLGQGPEFLTYFQNEAQLEKSRLLSDRFSAERPKGSFSTLEIQRTEQGDSAMYLCASSPGWAGGGSGYTFGSGTRLTVV.

In this sample, this clonotype turned up a few times. The J gene is TRBJ2-1, the V gene TRBV6-1; D unresolved. Trimming took 5 bases from V and 7 from J, leaving 12 bases between them. CDR3 length: 13 residues. Germline V gene sequence: CDR1 MNHNS, CDR2 SASEGT. CDR3 residues: CASSKGSPNEQFF. CDR3 DNA sequence: TGTGCCAGCAGTAAAGGGTCGCCTAATGAGCAGTTCTTC.

The chain joins TRBV10-3 to TRBJ1-1, with a weak D call TRBD1 (6 bases). The CDR3 runs 14 residues. V lost 7 bases and J 4 bases, leaving 16 bases between the germline ends. The germline CDR1 and CDR2 sequences are ENHRY and SYGVKD. Here the CDR3 DNA reads TGTGCCATCACCGCTCTGGGGGGCGGCACTGAAGCTTTCTTT. Residues: CAITALGGGTEAFF.

This clonotype appeared many times. This chain uses TRBV12-3 or TRBV12-4 with TRBJ2-4, with D maybe TRBD2 (6 bases). CDR3 length equals 15 residues. Trimming pared 6 bases from V and 7 bases from J, leaving 19 bases between. CDR3 sequence reads: CASSTGTSSRNIQYF. The CDR3 DNA is TGTGCCAGCAGCACGGGGACTTCTTCAAGGAACATTCAGTACTTC.

About this clonotype: One end of the junction is discordant with germline, which a read error may explain. This CDR3 is CSAGDRGLNEQYF. CDR3 bases: TGCAGTGCTGGAGACAGGGGGCTCAACGAGCAGTACTTC. The J gene is TRBJ2-7, the V gene TRBV20-1; 10 bases are shared with TRBD1. Germline V gene lookup returns CDR1 DFQATT and CDR2 SNEGSKA (reference sequence). CDR3 length: 13 amino acids.

The chain carries TRBV14 and TRBJ2-7, with D perhaps TRBD1 or TRBD2 (5 bases each). Germline CDR1 is SGHDN and CDR2 is FVKESK. This CDR3 has 16 residues. V shed 3 bases and J shed 0 bases, with 15 bases lying between them. The CDR3 region is CASSHLGTVFSYEQYF. The CDR3 DNA is TGTGCCAGCAGCCATTTAGGGACGGTCTTCTCCTACGAGCAGTACTTC.